Listed below are T cell receptor beta chains from one sample, sequenced in a study of molecular identifiers for immune sequencing clone quantification. TCRdb reprocessed the PCR reads via MiXCR and lists one record per CDR3 protein. The sample lists 90,000 to 120,000 distinct CDR3 sequences, over 30% seen once, with around 3.8% in the top ten. The sample comprised naive CD8+ T cells from blood, with Jurkat cell RNA spiked in. The receptor set was obtained from a human donor in good health. Some libraries in this study had Jurkat cell RNA spiked in. Each CDR3 is given with its conserved first and last residue. Fields, in order: V gene, clone size, D gene, J gene, CDR3 protein, CDR3 DNA. The D gene is left open where the match is weak. Size values are once, few and many counts, or a class for expanded clones, and some rows have none.

TRBV11-2	NA	NA	TRBJ2-1	CASSLGIAVGNEQFF	TGTGCCAGCAGCTTGGGGATAGCGGTCGGCAATGAGCAGTTCTTC
TRBV11-2	NA	TRBD2	TRBJ2-1	CASSLGTSGRVDNEQFF	TGTGCCAGCAGCTTAGGGACTAGCGGGAGGGTCGACAATGAGCAGTTCTTC
TRBV11-2	NA	NA	TRBJ2-7	CASGGARIYEQYF	TGTGCCAGCGGGGGAGCGCGGATCTACGAGCAGTACTTC
TRBV7-3	few	NA	TRBJ2-7	CASSFFGGNMYEQYF	TGTGCCAGCAGCTTCTTCGGGGGTAATATGTACGAGCAGTACTTC
TRBV11-2	few	TRBD1	TRBJ2-3	CASSPGAGGADTQYF	TGTGCCAGCAGCCCCGGGGCAGGGGGCGCGGATACGCAGTATTTT
TRBV12-3/TRBV12-4	NA	TRBD1	TRBJ2-1	CASSLGTGGYEQFF	TGTGCCAGCAGTTTGGGGACAGGGGGCTACGAGCAGTTCTTC
TRBV6-2/TRBV6-3	NA	NA	TRBJ2-7	CASSYAADYEQYF	TGTGCCAGCAGTTACGCGGCAGACTACGAGCAGTACTTC
TRBV28	many	NA	TRBJ1-5	CASSFRQAGNQPQHF	TGTGCCAGCAGTTTTCGACAGGCCGGTAATCAGCCCCAGCATTTT
TRBV6-2/TRBV6-3	many	TRBD1	TRBJ2-1	CASSADRDEQFF	TGTGCCAGCAGTGCGGACAGGGATGAGCAGTTCTTC
TRBV28	few	NA	TRBJ2-5	CASSPGEGEYQETQYF	TGTGCCAGCAGCCCAGGGGAAGGGGAGTACCAAGAGACCCAGTACTTC
TRBV12-5	NA	NA	TRBJ2-3	CASGDTGITDTQYF	TGTGCTAGTGGTGATACCGGAATCACAGATACGCAGTATTTT
TRBV27	NA	NA	TRBJ2-5	CASCLSRIPQETQYF	TGTGCCAGCTGTTTATCGAGGATACCCCAAGAGACCCAGTACTTC
TRBV7-9	many	NA	TRBJ2-3	CASSRLMTGPTDTQYF	TGTGCCAGCAGCCGCTTAATGACAGGACCCACAGATACGCAGTATTTT
TRBV20-1	NA	TRBD1	TRBJ2-7	CSAKLGQGWDEQYF	TGCAGTGCCAAACTGGGACAGGGATGGGACGAGCAGTACTTC
TRBV4-3	NA	NA	TRBJ2-7	CASSPMGRGGYEQYF	TGCGCCAGCAGCCCAATGGGAAGGGGCGGTTACGAGCAGTACTTC
TRBV6-6	NA	NA	TRBJ2-1	CASSYSTRAYNEQFF	TGTGCCAGCAGTTACTCTACTAGGGCCTACAATGAGCAGTTCTTC
TRBV4-2	few	NA	TRBJ2-3	CASSLRPPGLSPTDTQYF	TGTGCCAGCAGCCTACGTCCCCCCGGACTCTCCCCCACAGATACGCAGTATTTT
TRBV9	NA	NA	TRBJ2-5	CASSPPGELETQYF	TGTGCCAGCAGCCCGCCGGGAGAACTAGAGACCCAGTACTTC
TRBV9	NA	TRBD2	TRBJ2-7	CASGPGVSGRYYEQYF	TGTGCCAGCGGCCCTGGAGTTAGCGGGAGGTATTACGAGCAGTACTTC
TRBV5-4	many	NA	TRBJ2-7	CASSWESYEQYF	TGTGCCAGCAGCTGGGAATCCTACGAGCAGTACTTC
TRBV7-8	NA	NA	TRBJ2-1	CASSLLPNEQFF	TGTGCCAGCAGCTTATTGCCCAATGAGCAGTTCTTC
TRBV4-1	NA	NA	TRBJ2-4	CASSQVTGLAKNIQYF	TGCGCCAGCAGCCAAGTCACAGGGTTAGCCAAAAACATTCAGTACTTC
TRBV3-1	many	TRBD1	TRBJ1-1	CASSQDQDRDTEAFF	TGTGCCAGCAGCCAAGATCAGGACAGGGATACTGAAGCTTTCTTT
TRBV27	once	NA	TRBJ1-2	CASSPAPPTDYGNTF	TGTGCCAGCAGTCCCGCCCCCCCAACGGACTATGGCAACACCTTC
TRBV29-1	many	NA	TRBJ2-3	CSVESRVLTRADTQYF	TGCAGCGTTGAGTCCAGGGTCTTAACACGGGCAGATACGCAGTATTTT
TRBV20-1	NA	TRBD1	TRBJ2-3	CSAPGTAVDTQYF	TGCAGTGCTCCCGGGACAGCGGTAGATACGCAGTATTTT
TRBV25-1	few	NA	TRBJ2-4	CASSESLLEAKNIQYF	TGTGCCAGCAGTGAATCCTTGCTGGAAGCCAAAAACATTCAGTACTTC
TRBV6-5	NA	NA	TRBJ1-2	CASCQGGGNYGYTF	TGTGCCAGCTGTCAAGGAGGCGGGAACTATGGCTACACCTTC
TRBV6-2/TRBV6-3	few	NA	TRBJ1-1	CASIPQDNTEAFF	TGTGCCAGCATACCCCAGGACAACACTGAAGCTTTCTTT
TRBV28	many	NA	TRBJ2-3	CASSFWSSPDTQYF	TGTGCCAGCAGTTTCTGGTCGAGCCCAGATACGCAGTATTTT
TRBV21-1	NA	NA	TRBJ2-1	CASSPPGEPYNEQFF	TGTGCCAGCAGCCCCCCGGGGGAGCCTTACAATGAGCAGTTCTTC
TRBV12-3/TRBV12-4	many	NA	TRBJ2-3	CASSGGTASTDTQYF	TGTGCCAGCAGTGGGGGGACGGCTAGCACAGATACGCAGTATTTT
TRBV11-2	few	TRBD1	TRBJ2-3	CASRDRQGTATQYF	TGTGCCAGCAGAGATCGACAGGGAACGGCTACGCAGTATTTT
TRBV7-2	many	NA	TRBJ2-1	CASSFGLAGYNEQFF	TGTGCCAGCAGCTTCGGGCTAGCAGGCTACAATGAGCAGTTCTTC
TRBV5-1	NA	NA	TRBJ2-7	CASSWRGPYEQYF	TGCGCCAGCAGCTGGAGAGGGCCCTACGAGCAGTACTTC
TRBV6-5	NA	NA	TRBJ2-3	CASSTAGSTDTQYF	TGTGCCAGCAGTACAGCAGGTAGCACAGATACGCAGTATTTT
TRBV12-3/TRBV12-4	many	NA	TRBJ1-5	CASRIQGSNQPQHF	TGTGCCAGCAGGATACAGGGTAGCAATCAGCCCCAGCATTTT
TRBV28	NA	TRBD2	TRBJ2-3	CASCFRSGRADTQYF	TGTGCCAGCTGTTTTCGGAGCGGGAGAGCAGATACGCAGTATTTT
TRBV12-3/TRBV12-4	NA	NA	TRBJ2-1	CASSPLRGAGYEQFF	TGTGCCAGCAGTCCCCTCCGGGGGGCAGGGTATGAGCAGTTCTTC
TRBV28	few	TRBD1	TRBJ2-5	CASSLLPGQGPQETQYF	TGTGCCAGCAGTCTCCTGCCGGGACAGGGGCCCCAAGAGACCCAGTACTTC
TRBV20-1	few	NA	TRBJ2-7	CSARDIRQFYEQYF	TGCAGTGCTAGAGATATCCGACAGTTCTACGAGCAGTACTTC
TRBV14	many	NA	TRBJ1-5	CASSQDSNQPQHF	TGTGCCAGCAGCCAAGATAGCAATCAGCCCCAGCATTTT
TRBV9	NA	NA	TRBJ1-1	CASSVTTAYEAFF	TGTGCCAGCAGCGTAACAACGGCGTACGAAGCTTTCTTT
TRBV20-1	many	TRBD1	TRBJ2-7	CSAREQGKGEQYF	TGCAGTGCTAGAGAACAGGGGAAGGGTGAGCAGTACTTC
TRBV28	many	NA	TRBJ2-1	CASSSWTGYNEQFF	TGTGCCAGCAGTTCCTGGACGGGTTACAATGAGCAGTTCTTC
TRBV2	few	TRBD1	TRBJ2-3	CASTDRGQEDTQYF	TGTGCCAGCACCGACAGGGGGCAGGAAGATACGCAGTATTTT
TRBV28	many	NA	TRBJ2-3	CASSLVAAETDTQYF	TGTGCCAGCAGCCTAGTTGCGGCCGAGACGGATACGCAGTATTTT
TRBV7-9	NA	NA	TRBJ1-1	CASSLVPRLNTEAFF	TGTGCCAGCAGCTTAGTTCCCAGGTTGAACACTGAAGCTTTCTTT
TRBV28	NA	TRBD2	TRBJ2-1	CASSPSGRAVNEQFF	TGTGCCAGCAGTCCTAGCGGGAGGGCCGTTAATGAGCAGTTCTTC